Shown below are 24 T cell receptor beta chains from a single sample sequenced in a study of human T cells and chemical hapten exposure. Time point indicated: pre-sensitization, week 0. Treatment described: therapeutic diphenylcyclopropenone sensitization with weekly scalp DPC. Each CDR3 protein gets one entry after TCRdb re-called the RACE reads with MiXCR. The sample contains approximately 320,000 distinct CDR3 sequences, about 5% of which appear only once. The starting material was whole blood, obtained in connection with sensitization to the hapten diphenylcyclopropenone (DPC). The receptor source for this set is a woman under 30 with alopecia areata. Some clones in this sample may be carry-over from other donors' samples.

As for this clonotype: It may be a read error: a sequence one base away is much more abundant. This CDR3 is missing its conserved last phenylalanine or tryptophan, likely due to a read error. The V and J genes are TRBV7-2 and TRBJ2-1; possibly TRBD1 or TRBD2 for D (6 bases each). Germline values: CDR1 SGHTA, CDR2 FQGNSA. The CDR3 has 14 amino acids. The V and J ends lost 6 bases and 2 bases respectively, with 11 bases between them. The CDR3 loop reads CASRTGGPYNEQFL. The CDR3 DNA sequence: TGTGCCAGCAGAACCGGGGGCCCCTACAATGAGCAGTTCCTC.

V and J are TRBV27 and TRBJ2-2; either TRBD1 or TRBD2 may fit D (5 bases each). V was shortened by 2 bases and J by 2 bases, with 12 bases between the two germline ends. CDR1 and CDR2 from the germline V gene are MNHEY and SMNVEV (reference sequence). The CDR3 contains 16 residues. The CDR3 protein is CASSLIGTVNTGELFF. The CDR3 DNA follows: TGTGCCAGCAGTTTAATTGGGACGGTCAACACCGGGGAGCTGTTTTTT.

The chain has TRBV12-3 or TRBV12-4 and TRBJ1-2; 7 bases match TRBD1. CDR3 length: 14 residues. The trim removed 6 bases at V and 6 bases at J, leaving 10 bases unmatched. The CDR3 sequence: CASRPTGAGDGYTF. The CDR3 nucleotides read TGTGCCAGCAGGCCCACAGGGGCCGGGGATGGCTACACCTTC.

This clonotype has more than one count but fewer than ten. This chain connects TRBV6-2 or TRBV6-3 to TRBJ1-1, with D maybe TRBD1 (6 bases). V was pared by 8 bases and J by 3 bases, with 19 bases between. Germline CDR1 reads MNHEY; CDR2 reads SVGEGT. This CDR3 contains 15 residues. In DNA, the CDR3 is TGTGCCAGCGGGCAGGGGCGGTTCCATGACACTGAAGCTTTCTTT. It yields the protein CASGQGRFHDTEAFF.

This clonotype has just a few counts. The rearrangement links TRBV5-6 to TRBJ2-7; D is possibly TRBD1 (6 bases). Germline values: CDR1 SGHDT, CDR2 YYEEEE. V was clipped by 5 bases and J by 2 bases, with 14 bases between them. The CDR3 has 14 amino acids. CDR3 protein: CASSRRGNPYEQYF. The CDR3 DNA follows: TGTGCCAGCAGTCGTAGGGGGAATCCCTACGAGCAGTACTTC. The full variable domain, in which reference TRBV5-6 and TRBJ2-7 provide the parts outside the CDR3, is DAGVTQSPTHLIKTRGQQVTLRCSPKSGHDTVSWYQQALGQGPQFIFQYYEEEERQRGNFPDRFSGHQFPNYSSELNVNALLLGDSALYLCASSRRGNPYEQYFGPGTRLTVT.

This clonotype was counted a few times. V usage is TRBV5-4 and J usage is TRBJ2-1, with D unresolved. Trimming removed 0 bases from V and 12 bases from J, with 10 bases in between. The length of the CDR3 is 12 residues. Germline V gene sequence: CDR1 SGHNT, CDR2 YYREEE (reference sequence). CDR3 in amino acids: CASSLAPGWQFF. The CDR3 DNA reads as TGTGCCAGCAGCTTGGCCCCAGGATGGCAGTTCTTC.

This clonotype was picked up a small number of times. This chain uses TRBV6-5 with TRBJ1-2; D is undetermined. The CDR3 covers 12 residues. The germline V gene has CDR1 MNHEY and CDR2 SVGAGI. The V and J ends lost 2 bases and 3 bases respectively, with 4 bases between them. The CDR3 bases are TGTGCCAGCAGTTACGGACACTATGGCTACACCTTC. Its translation is CASSYGHYGYTF.

In its sample, this clonotype was seen a few times. The rearrangement links TRBV27 to TRBJ2-5; 8 nucleotides match TRBD2. The trim removed 6 bases at V and 5 bases at J, leaving 11 bases unmatched. The CDR3 is made up of 15 amino acids. Looked up from germline, CDR1 is MNHEY and CDR2 is SMNVEV (reference sequence). The CDR3 DNA reads as TGTGCCAGCAGACCTATAGCGGGGCAATTGGAGACCCAGTACTTC. It yields the protein CASRPIAGQLETQYF.

At least ten counts were recorded for this clonotype. The chain links TRBV12-5 to TRBJ2-5, with D maybe TRBD1 (5 bases). Per germline, CDR1 LGHNT and CDR2 FRNRAP. Trimming pared 7 bases from V and 6 bases from J, leaving 18 bases between. This CDR3 has 14 amino acids. The CDR3 nucleotides are TGTGCTAGTGCCCTTTCAGGGCCCCCACAGACCCAGTACTTC. This encodes CASALSGPPQTQYF.

This clonotype came up a few times. This rearrangement joins TRBV7-2 to TRBJ2-5; a weak D match, TRBD2 (5 bases). V was trimmed by 7 bases and J by 4 bases, leaving 13 bases between them. This CDR3 is built from 13 residues. Germline V gene data show CDR1 as SGHTA and CDR2 as FQGNSA. The chain's CDR3 is CASTHTGVETQYF. CDR3 in DNA: TGTGCCAGCACCCATACCGGGGTAGAGACCCAGTACTTC.

This clonotype has just a few counts. The CDR3 nucleotides are TGTGCCAGCAGCTCACCCCCGGAGGATATGCCCCTCCACTTT. This translates into CASSSPPEDMPLHF. This sequence joins TRBV7-9 and TRBJ1-6; the D is unclear. Germline CDR1 and CDR2: SEHNR and FQNEAQ (reference sequence). Trimming stripped 4 bases from V and 13 bases from J, with 17 bases between. This CDR3 comprises 14 residues.

The sample holds many counts of this clonotype. The chain employs TRBV12-3 or TRBV12-4 and TRBJ2-4, with TRBD1 matching 7 bases. This CDR3 comprises 17 residues. With V trimmed by 2 bases and J by 4 bases, 11 bases remained unmatched. The CDR3 DNA is TGTGCCAGCAGTTTATCAACAGGGGCGGTTATGAAAAACATTCAGTACTTC. Protein: CASSLSTGAVMKNIQYF.

The chain carries TRBV7-9 and TRBJ2-3, with D hard to call. This CDR3 region has 15 residues. V dropped 1 base and J dropped 0 bases, with 8 bases sitting between them. Germline-derived CDR1 and CDR2 are SEHNR and FQNEAQ (reference sequence). The CDR3 spells CASSLGHRSTDTQYF. The CDR3, as DNA: TGTGCCAGCAGCTTAGGACACCGTAGCACAGATACGCAGTATTTT.

In its sample, this clonotype was seen many times. The chain couples TRBV2 to TRBJ1-1; perhaps TRBD1 as D (5 bases). Germline V gene lookup returns CDR1 SNHLY and CDR2 FYNNEI. The CDR3 sequence is 13 residues long. V lost 6 bases to trimming and J lost 1 base, with 9 bases between them. The CDR3 here is CASRAQGNTEAFF. As DNA, the CDR3 is TGTGCCAGCAGAGCTCAGGGGAACACTGAAGCTTTCTTT.

V is TRBV7-3 and J is TRBJ1-1; perhaps TRBD1 as D (6 bases). In germline, CDR1 is SGHTA, CDR2 FQGTGA. CDR3 length equals 13 residues. The V gene lost 5 bases and the J gene lost 8 bases, with 15 bases spanning the gap. The CDR3 protein is CASSTRQEREAFF. The CDR3 bases are TGTGCCAGCAGCACCCGACAGGAGAGAGAAGCTTTCTTT. Full variable domain (rest looked up from reference TRBV7-3 and TRBJ1-1): GAGVSQTPSNKVTEKGKYVELRCDPISGHTALYWYRQSLGQGPEFLIYFQGTGAADDSGLPNDRFFAVRPEGSVSTLKIQRTERGDSAVYLCASSTRQEREAFFGQGTRLTVV.

In its sample, this clonotype was seen many times. The chain joins TRBV7-2 to TRBJ1-5; no clear D. The germline V gene has CDR1 SGHTA and CDR2 FQGNSA. V shed 1 base and J shed 8 bases, with 9 bases lying between them. The CDR3 is 13 amino acids. This chain's CDR3 is CASSLGRIEPQHF. The CDR3 coding sequence is TGTGCCAGCAGCTTAGGACGGATCGAGCCCCAGCATTTT.

This clonotype was detected ten times or more. V usage is TRBV12-3 or TRBV12-4 and J usage is TRBJ2-6, with TRBD1 matching 7 bases. CDR3 size: 16 residues. Germline trimming cut 7 bases from V and 0 bases from J; bases unmatched to any gene: 6. The CDR3, as DNA: TGTGCCAGCACCCTGGGACAGTACTCTGGGGCCAACGTCCTGACTTTC. The encoded protein is CASTLGQYSGANVLTF.

This clonotype was observed many times. The chain couples TRBV29-1 to TRBJ2-1; 8 bases are shared with TRBD1. Germline V gives CDR1 SQVTM, CDR2 ANQGSEA. V shed 6 bases and J 0 bases; nucleotides not matched to a gene: 10. The CDR3 spans 16 residues. The CDR3 coding sequence is TGCAGCGTAAAGGACAGGGACGAAAGCTCCTACAATGAGCAGTTCTTC. Translation: CSVKDRDESSYNEQFF.

In this sample, this clonotype turned up a few times. The chain combines TRBV6-5 with TRBJ2-7; tentative D call: TRBD1 (5 bases). The CDR3 extends over 15 amino acids. Per germline, CDR1 MNHEY and CDR2 SVGAGI. Trimming took off 4 bases at V and 2 bases at J, with 15 bases between the two ends. The CDR3 spells CASSLRIKGTYEQYF. CDR3 in DNA: TGTGCCAGCAGTTTAAGGATCAAGGGGACCTACGAGCAGTACTTC.

This chain links TRBV27 with TRBJ1-2; D remains ambiguous. CDR3 length: 13 amino acids. V lost 7 bases, J lost 8 bases, and 17 bases lay in between. Germline assignment: CDR1 MNHEY and CDR2 SMNVEV (reference sequence). The CDR3 DNA reads as TGTGCCAGCACCCCCGGAGGTCGAAAGGGCTACACCTTC. This encodes CASTPGGRKGYTF.

This sequence joins TRBV11-2 and TRBJ1-1; D call uncertain. Germline CDR1 reads SGHAT; CDR2 reads FQNNGV. V was clipped by 2 bases and J by 5 bases, with 9 bases between them. This CDR3 has 13 amino acids. The CDR3 DNA is TGTGCCAGCAGCTTACCTAACGGAACTGAAGCTTTCTTT. It specifies CASSLPNGTEAFF.

This chain joins TRBV7-9 and TRBJ2-3; 7 nucleotides line up with TRBD1. The germline CDR1 and CDR2 sequences are SEHNR and FQNEAQ (reference sequence). With V trimmed by 1 base and J by 2 bases, 3 bases remained unmatched. CDR3 size: 15 residues. The CDR3 DNA is TGTGCCAGCAGCTTAGGAGACAGGGCCACAGATACGCAGTATTTT. Residues: CASSLGDRATDTQYF. The full variable domain, completed using reference TRBV7-9 and TRBJ2-3, is DTGVSQNPRHKITKRGQNVTFRCDPISEHNRLYWYRQTLGQGPEFLTYFQNEAQLEKSRLLSDRFSAERPKGSFSTLEIQRTEQGDSAMYLCASSLGDRATDTQYFGPGTRLTVL.

This clonotype has at least ten counts. The V call is TRBV11-2, the J call TRBJ2-1, with 10 bases aligning to TRBD2. CDR1 and CDR2 from the germline V gene are SGHAT and FQNNGV. Unmatched junction bases numbered 8, after V lost 2 bases and J lost 10 bases. The CDR3 sequence is 15 residues long. Here the CDR3 reads CASSLKSGGAWEQFF. CDR3 bases: TGTGCCAGCAGCTTAAAAAGCGGGGGGGCATGGGAGCAGTTCTTC.

This clonotype was found many times. V usage is TRBV28 and J usage is TRBJ1-2; no reliable D call. CDR1 is MDHEN, CDR2 SYDVKM, per germline. The CDR3 loop spans 12 amino acids. V was clipped by 6 bases and J by 4 bases, with 9 bases between them. The CDR3 region is CASRKFGYGYTF. The CDR3 DNA follows: TGTGCCAGCAGGAAGTTCGGCTATGGCTACACCTTC.